Shown below are 4 T cell receptor beta chains from a single sample sequenced in a study of cytomegalovirus exposure and HLA in healthy donors. The PCR made use of 60 Vbeta and 13 Jbeta primers. The data were produced by immunoSEQ multiplex PCR, yet TCRdb's version contains in-frame clones alone and is incomplete. The data show tens of thousands of clones, over 65% seen once. Sequencing used PBMCs. All receptors derive from a woman between 40 and 50 years old in good health and CMV-seropositive.

This rearrangement joins TRBV6-4 to TRBJ2-2; maybe TRBD2 (5 bases). Between the trimmed V and J ends, which lost 7 bases and 7 bases, there was a span of 10 bases. The germline gives CDR1 MRHNA, CDR2 SNTAGT. The CDR3 extends over 12 amino acids. The CDR3 bases are TGTGCCAGCAATAGCGCTGGCGGGGAGCTGTTTTTT. This encodes CASNSAGGELFF.

The chain couples TRBV7-8 to TRBJ2-7; TRBD2 matches at 13 bases. The CDR3 runs 18 residues. The J segment lost 3 bases and the V segment lost 2 bases, leaving 10 bases of the junction unmatched. CDR1 and CDR2 (germline): SGHVS, FQNEAQ. The CDR3, as DNA: TGTGCCAGCAGCTTAACCCGGACTAGCGGGAGTTTTGGCTACGAGCAGTACTTC. Encoded protein: CASSLTRTSGSFGYEQYF.

This clone turned up a few times. The chain employs TRBV5-6 and TRBJ1-5; weak D call: TRBD1 (5 bases). The CDR3 extends over 15 amino acids. Germline CDR1 is SGHDT and CDR2 is YYEEEE. The germline V and J ends were trimmed by 2 bases and 0 bases, with 9 bases remaining between them. CDR3 bases: TGTGCCAGCAGCTTTTGGGGGGGTAGCAATCAGCCCCAGCATTTT. Translation gives CASSFWGGSNQPQHF.

The chain is built from TRBV4-3 and TRBJ2-2, with D possibly matching TRBD1 (5 bases). Trimming shortened V by 0 bases and J by 3 bases, and 20 bases separated the two germline ends. This CDR3 is built from 19 residues. CDR1 is LGHNA, CDR2 YSLEER, per germline. CDR3 in DNA: TGCGCCAGCAGCCAAGATAGAACATCGCAGGGATCTTACACCGGGGAGCTGTTTTTT. This sequence encodes CASSQDRTSQGSYTGELFF.